These 20 T cell receptor beta chains came from one sample sequenced in a study of OX40 agonist ivuxolimab in advanced cancers. Repertoires were generated with immunoSEQ multiplex PCR, while TCRdb's copy carries only in-frame clones and drops some. This table has approximately 41,000 clones, approximately 86% appearing once. Sequenced here: CD4+ or CD8+ T cells sorted from blood, sampled in a trial of the OX40 agonist ivuxolimab. These receptors all stem from an adult with an advanced solid tumor such as melanoma, head and neck, liver or kidney cancer.

This chain uses TRBV2 with TRBJ2-6, with 8 bases matching TRBD2. Germline-derived CDR1 and CDR2 are SNHLY and FYNNEI. CDR3 length: 17 residues. Trimming cost V 4 bases and J 2 bases; bases outside gene matches: 7. The CDR3 DNA reads as TGTGCCAGCAGTGTCGGTACGGGAGGGACTGGGGCCAACGTCCTGACTTTC. This encodes CASSVGTGGTGANVLTF.

The chain uses TRBV29-1 and TRBJ1-1, with a tentative D call TRBD1 (5 bases). Germline lookup yields CDR1 SQVTM and CDR2 ANQGSEA. The germline V and J ends were trimmed by 7 bases and 7 bases, with 19 bases remaining between them. The CDR3 is 13 amino acids. CDR3 region: CSAPVLAGGEAFF. CDR3 bases: TGCAGCGCCCCTGTTCTGGCCGGGGGTGAAGCTTTCTTT.

The chain uses TRBV27 and TRBJ1-6, with TRBD1 matching over 8 bases. CDR1 is MNHEY, CDR2 SMNVEV, per germline (reference sequence). With V trimmed by 6 bases and J by 15 bases, 13 bases remained unmatched. The CDR3 sequence is 14 residues long. CDR3 amino acids: CASSSDRGGSVLHF. As DNA, the CDR3 is TGTGCCAGCAGCTCTGACAGGGGAGGTTCTGTCCTCCACTTT.

Only a few counts were recorded for this clone. At the DNA level, this CDR3 is encoded by other sequences in the same sample as well. The chain has TRBV14 and TRBJ2-3; D is uncertain. The CDR3 has 12 amino acids. Germline CDR1 is SGHDN and CDR2 is FVKESK. With 8 bases removed from V and 4 bases from J, the gap between germline ends came to 10 bases. The CDR3, as DNA: TGTGCCAGCCGCCGTTCTTCAGATACGCAGTATTTT. Translated: CASRRSSDTQYF.

In this sample, this clone turned up once. This chain links TRBV11-3 with TRBJ2-7; D is ambiguous. There are 10 residues in the CDR3. The germline V gene encodes CDR1 SGHNT and CDR2 YENEEA. The germline V and J ends were trimmed by 8 bases and 4 bases, with 6 bases remaining between them. The CDR3: CASAGYEQYF. CDR3 DNA sequence: TGTGCCAGCGCCGGATACGAGCAGTACTTC.

The chain's CDR3 is CASSQLGQGAGNEQFF. The CDR3 nucleotides read TGCGCCAGCAGCCAACTGGGACAGGGAGCAGGAAATGAGCAGTTCTTC. V usage is TRBV4-1 and J usage is TRBJ2-1; 9 nucleotides agree with TRBD1. After removal of 2 bases from V and 7 bases from J, the junction contained 9 bases not matched to a gene. The CDR3 spans 16 residues. CDR1 is MGHRA, CDR2 YSYEKL, per germline.

The chain combines TRBV5-8 with TRBJ2-7, with D uncertain. The V and J ends lost 2 bases and 6 bases respectively, with 12 bases between them. This CDR3 region has 13 residues. CDR1 is SGHTS, CDR2 YDEGEE, per germline. The CDR3 nucleotides read TGTGCCAGCAGCTTAACCTCTCTCGTCGAGCAGTACTTC. Encoded protein: CASSLTSLVEQYF.

In this sample, this clone turned up once. The chain has TRBV4-2 and TRBJ2-5, with 12 bases fitting TRBD2. Per germline, CDR1 LGHNA and CDR2 YNFKEQ. J was trimmed by 5 bases and V by 1 base; bases with no gene match: 11. This CDR3 is 18 amino acids long. CDR3 bases: TGTGCCAGCAGCCAAGGGAAGGCTAGCGGGAGGGCCGGGGAGACCCAGTACTTC. This gives the protein CASSQGKASGRAGETQYF.

This clone was found a few times. The rearrangement links TRBV30 to TRBJ2-5; 10 bases align to TRBD2. The CDR3 sequence is 15 residues long. Germline loops: CDR1 GTSNPN, CDR2 SVGIG (reference sequence). V shed 0 bases, J shed 3 bases, and the junction held 4 bases outside the gene matches. DNA of the CDR3: TGTGCCTGGAGTGTAGGACTAGCGGACAAAGAGACCCAGTACTTC. It codes for CAWSVGLADKETQYF.

The chain combines TRBV11-3 with TRBJ2-5; D is uncertain. The CDR3 has 13 amino acids. Trimming pared 1 base from V and 3 bases from J, leaving 6 bases between. From germline, CDR1 is SGHNT and CDR2 YENEEA. The CDR3 sequence is CASSLGQKETQYF. DNA for the CDR3: TGTGCCAGCAGCTTAGGCCAGAAAGAGACCCAGTACTTC.

The rearrangement uses TRBV7-2 and TRBJ2-1, with no clear D. The CDR3 extends over 14 amino acids. Between the trimmed V and J ends, which lost 1 base and 6 bases, there was a span of 10 bases. Germline lookup yields CDR1 SGHTA and CDR2 FQGNSA. The CDR3 reads CASSLDLDANEQFF. The CDR3 DNA is TGTGCCAGCAGCTTAGATCTAGACGCCAATGAGCAGTTCTTC.

A note on this clone: Germline is not matched at one junction end, which may reflect a read error. The chain recombines TRBV7-2 with TRBJ1-1; weak D call: TRBD1 (6 bases). This CDR3 has 15 residues. Germline assignment: CDR1 SGHTA and CDR2 FQGNSA. The CDR3 loop reads CASTLQTGPNTEAFF. For the CDR3, the DNA is TGTGCCAGCACCTTACAAACAGGGCCGAACACTGAAGCTTTCTTT.

Only one count was recorded for this clone. This chain uses TRBV2 with TRBJ2-7; 12 nucleotides align to TRBD1. In germline, CDR1 is SNHLY, CDR2 FYNNEI. The CDR3 consists of 16 residues. V lost 6 bases and J lost 3; bases outside the gene matches: 9. The DNA for the CDR3 is TGTGCCAGCAGCAAAACGGGACAGGGGGCGTTCTACGAGCAGTACTTC. This codes for CASSKTGQGAFYEQYF.

This clone was seen a single time. The chain combines TRBV30 with TRBJ2-7; D remains unclear. The V and J ends lost 2 bases and 5 bases respectively, with 16 bases between them. The germline V gene encodes CDR1 GTSNPN and CDR2 SVGIG (reference sequence). The CDR3 length is 14 residues. The CDR3 DNA reads TGTGCCTGGAGTCGTGGTTTTCTTGGGGACGAGCAGTACTTC. Encoded protein: CAWSRGFLGDEQYF.

This clone was counted once. This chain connects TRBV5-1 to TRBJ1-2; 8 nucleotides match TRBD1. Germline CDR1 is SGHRS and CDR2 is YFSETQ. Trimming took 4 bases from V and 3 from J; bases not matched to a gene: 5. CDR3 length equals 14 residues. CDR3 sequence reads: CASSAGGVDYGYTF. The CDR3 nucleotides are TGCGCCAGCAGCGCAGGGGGCGTTGACTATGGCTACACCTTC.

The V and J genes are TRBV28 and TRBJ2-1, with a weak D call TRBD2 (5 bases). Trimming removed 6 bases from V and 9 bases from J, with 12 bases in between. CDR3 size: 12 residues. Germline CDR1 reads MDHEN; CDR2 reads SYDVKM. The CDR3 region has the DNA TGTGCCAGCAGCCTTAGCGTTCCTGAGCAGTTCTTC. Translating it yields CASSLSVPEQFF.

V usage is TRBV30 and J usage is TRBJ1-2; D is ambiguous. The V and J ends lost 4 bases and 4 bases respectively, with 13 bases between them. The CDR3 is 13 amino acids. The germline V gene has CDR1 GTSNPN and CDR2 SVGIG (reference sequence). CDR3 nucleotides: TGTGCCTGGACCCTAATCAACACCTATGGCTACACCTTC. It specifies CAWTLINTYGYTF.

J is TRBJ2-7 and V is TRBV2, with D possibly TRBD2 on 6 matching bases. CDR3 length equals 15 residues. V gave up 7 bases and J gave up 5 bases, with 21 bases separating them. Germline V gene sequence: CDR1 SNHLY, CDR2 FYNNEI. The CDR3, as DNA: TGTGCCAGCATAAAAAATCCCGGGGGAAGCCACGAGCAGTACTTC. Translated: CASIKNPGGSHEQYF.

The V call is TRBV7-8, the J call TRBJ2-3; 7 positions match TRBD2. V shed 3 bases and J 2 bases; nucleotides not matched to a gene: 5. Looked up from germline, CDR1 is SGHVS and CDR2 is FQNEAQ. CDR3 length equals 15 residues. Here the CDR3 reads CASSFGLVLTDTQYF. The CDR3, as DNA: TGTGCCAGCAGCTTCGGACTAGTTCTCACAGATACGCAGTATTTT.

The chain couples TRBV30 to TRBJ1-2, with D unclear. The germline gives CDR1 GTSNPN, CDR2 SVGIG (reference sequence). Deletions cut 2 bases from V and 2 bases from J, with 6 bases between. This CDR3 is built from 12 residues. CDR3 bases: TGTGCCTGGAGTACCGGGAACTATGGCTACACCTTC. It encodes CAWSTGNYGYTF.